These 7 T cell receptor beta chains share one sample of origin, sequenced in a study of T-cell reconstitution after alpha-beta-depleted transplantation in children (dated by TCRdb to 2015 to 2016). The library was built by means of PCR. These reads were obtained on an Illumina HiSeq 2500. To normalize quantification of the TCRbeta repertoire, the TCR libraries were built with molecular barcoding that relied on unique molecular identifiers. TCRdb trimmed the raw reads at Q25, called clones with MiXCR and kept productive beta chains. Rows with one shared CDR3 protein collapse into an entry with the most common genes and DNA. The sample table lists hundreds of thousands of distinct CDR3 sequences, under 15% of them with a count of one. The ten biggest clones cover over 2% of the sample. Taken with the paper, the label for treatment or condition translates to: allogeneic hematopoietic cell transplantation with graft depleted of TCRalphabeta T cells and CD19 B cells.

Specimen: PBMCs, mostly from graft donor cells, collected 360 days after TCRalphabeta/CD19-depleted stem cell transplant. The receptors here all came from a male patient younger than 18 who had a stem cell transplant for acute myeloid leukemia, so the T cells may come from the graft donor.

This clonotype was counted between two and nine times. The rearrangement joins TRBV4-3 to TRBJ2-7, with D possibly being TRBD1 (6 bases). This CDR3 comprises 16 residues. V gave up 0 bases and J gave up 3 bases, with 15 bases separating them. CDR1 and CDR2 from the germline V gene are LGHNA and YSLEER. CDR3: CASSQDGGGPFYEQYF. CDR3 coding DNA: TGCGCCAGCAGCCAAGATGGGGGCGGACCCTTCTACGAGCAGTACTTC.

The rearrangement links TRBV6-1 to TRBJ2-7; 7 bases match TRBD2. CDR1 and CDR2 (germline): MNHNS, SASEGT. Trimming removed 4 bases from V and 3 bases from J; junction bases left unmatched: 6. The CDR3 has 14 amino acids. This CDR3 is CASSGLAGDYEQYF. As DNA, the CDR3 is TGTGCCAGCAGTGGACTGGCGGGAGACTACGAGCAGTACTTC.

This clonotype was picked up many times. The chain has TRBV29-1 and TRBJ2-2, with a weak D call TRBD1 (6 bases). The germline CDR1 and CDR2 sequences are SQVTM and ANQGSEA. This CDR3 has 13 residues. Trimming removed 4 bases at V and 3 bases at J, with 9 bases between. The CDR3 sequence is CSVGQAHTGELFF. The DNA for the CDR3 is TGCAGCGTTGGACAGGCCCACACCGGGGAGCTGTTTTTT.

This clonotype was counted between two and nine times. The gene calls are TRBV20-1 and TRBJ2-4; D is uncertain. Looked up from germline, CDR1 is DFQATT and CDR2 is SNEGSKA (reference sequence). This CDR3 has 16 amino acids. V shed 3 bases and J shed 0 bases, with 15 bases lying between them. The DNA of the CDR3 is TGCAGTGCTAGGAATAATGGAGCCTTAGCCAAAAACATTCAGTACTTC. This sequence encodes CSARNNGALAKNIQYF.

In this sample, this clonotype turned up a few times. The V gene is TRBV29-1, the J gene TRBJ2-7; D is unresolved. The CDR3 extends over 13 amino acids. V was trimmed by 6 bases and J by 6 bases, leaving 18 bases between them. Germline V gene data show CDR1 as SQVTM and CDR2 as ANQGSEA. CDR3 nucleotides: TGCAGCGTCGTCACCCTAAAAACCAGCGAGCAGTACTTC. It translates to CSVVTLKTSEQYF.

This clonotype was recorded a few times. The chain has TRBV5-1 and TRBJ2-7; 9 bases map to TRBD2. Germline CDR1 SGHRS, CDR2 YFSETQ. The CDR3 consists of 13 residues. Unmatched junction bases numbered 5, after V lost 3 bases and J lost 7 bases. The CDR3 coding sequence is TGCGCCAGCAGCTCAGGACTAGCGCGGGAGCAGTACTTC. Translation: CASSSGLAREQYF.

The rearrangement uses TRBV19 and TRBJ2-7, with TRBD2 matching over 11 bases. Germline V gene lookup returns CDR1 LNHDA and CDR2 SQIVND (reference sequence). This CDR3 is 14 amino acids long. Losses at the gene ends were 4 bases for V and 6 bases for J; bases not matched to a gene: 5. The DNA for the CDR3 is TGTGCCAGTAGTACGACTAGCGGGAACCCCGAGCAGTACTTC. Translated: CASSTTSGNPEQYF.